A single sample gave rise to the 8 T cell receptor beta chains below, sequenced in a study of blood T cells in healthy people across ages. Using a J-beta primer mix together with a sample-barcoded 5' primer, a second PCR was run for roughly 6 to 12 cycles. TCRdb recomputed calls from the 5' RACE reads with MiXCR, one row per CDR3 protein. The sample holds roughly 700,000 distinct CDR3 sequences, roughly 32% seen once. The sequencing sample was made of blood. These receptors originate from a woman at least 80 years old in good health.

This clonotype came up many times. V usage is TRBV12-3 or TRBV12-4 and J usage is TRBJ2-1, with TRBD2 matching over 10 bases. J was trimmed by 9 bases and V by 5 bases; bases with no gene match: 10. This CDR3 is 15 amino acids long. CDR3 amino acids: CASSRMGTSDTEQFF. The CDR3, as DNA: TGTGCCAGCAGTCGGATGGGGACTAGCGATACTGAGCAGTTCTTC.

This clonotype appeared a few times. This may be a read error: a much more frequent sequence differs by one nucleotide. V is TRBV20-1 and J is TRBJ2-5; TRBD2 agrees at 8 bases. The germline CDR1 and CDR2 sequences are DFQATT and SNEGSKA (reference sequence). Germline trimming cut 0 bases from V and 5 bases from J; bases unmatched to any gene: 8. CDR3 length equals 15 residues. The CDR3 sequence: CSAREGGGKRETQYF. CDR3 sequence (DNA): TGCAGTGCTAGAGAGGGCGGGGGGAAGCGGGAGACCCAGTACTTC.

This clonotype showed up just a few times. The chain carries TRBV12-5 and TRBJ1-6; unclear D gene. The CDR3 is 11 residues long. The V and J ends lost 2 bases and 8 bases respectively, with 1 base between them. Germline loops: CDR1 LGHNT, CDR2 FRNRAP. The CDR3 nucleotides are TGTGCTAGTGGTTTGCATTCACCCCTCCACTTT. Translated, it gives CASGLHSPLHF.

This clonotype was seen ten or more times. J is TRBJ1-5 and V is TRBV27; possible D gene TRBD1, 6 bases. The CDR3 consists of 17 residues. Per germline, CDR1 MNHEY and CDR2 SMNVEV (reference sequence). The V gene lost 0 bases and the J gene lost 6 bases, with 18 bases spanning the gap. CDR3 region: CASSLSGGTGVIQPQHF. The CDR3 bases are TGTGCCAGCAGTTTATCAGGGGGTACCGGAGTTATTCAGCCCCAGCATTTT.

The rearrangement links TRBV6-6 to TRBJ2-2, with 8 bases aligning to TRBD1. Germline loops: CDR1 MNHNY, CDR2 SVGAGI (reference sequence). With 6 bases clipped from V and 0 bases from J, the junction kept 3 bases outside the gene matches. The CDR3 is made up of 15 amino acids. CDR3 sequence (DNA): TGTGCCAGCAGGACGGGACAGGCGAACACCGGGGAGCTGTTTTTT. Protein product: CASRTGQANTGELFF.

The V call is TRBV20-1, the J call TRBJ2-5; D remains ambiguous. This CDR3 is 10 amino acids long. The germline gives CDR1 DFQATT, CDR2 SNEGSKA (reference sequence). V lost 6 bases to trimming and J lost 11 bases, with 13 bases between them. CDR3 region: CSAVGNEQYF. The CDR3 nucleotides read TGCAGTGCGGTCGGCAATGAGCAGTACTTC.

Details on this clonotype: A much larger clone lies a single base off, so this may be a read error. The chain joins TRBV14 to TRBJ1-5, with D hard to call. Germline-derived CDR1 and CDR2 are SGHDN and FVKESK. The CDR3 extends over 13 amino acids. This CDR3 is CAGSQASNQPQHF. The CDR3 DNA is TGTGCCGGCAGCCAGGCAAGCAATCAGCCCCAGCATTTT.

The genes are TRBV6-1 and TRBJ2-7, with 10 bases that match TRBD2. CDR1 is MNHNS, CDR2 SASEGT, per germline. Trimming removed 1 base from V and 0 bases from J; junction bases left unmatched: 3. The CDR3 is made up of 16 amino acids. In nucleotides, the CDR3 is TGTGCCAGCAGTGAAGGGAGCGGGGGGGGCTCCTACGAGCAGTACTTC. It translates to CASSEGSGGGSYEQYF.